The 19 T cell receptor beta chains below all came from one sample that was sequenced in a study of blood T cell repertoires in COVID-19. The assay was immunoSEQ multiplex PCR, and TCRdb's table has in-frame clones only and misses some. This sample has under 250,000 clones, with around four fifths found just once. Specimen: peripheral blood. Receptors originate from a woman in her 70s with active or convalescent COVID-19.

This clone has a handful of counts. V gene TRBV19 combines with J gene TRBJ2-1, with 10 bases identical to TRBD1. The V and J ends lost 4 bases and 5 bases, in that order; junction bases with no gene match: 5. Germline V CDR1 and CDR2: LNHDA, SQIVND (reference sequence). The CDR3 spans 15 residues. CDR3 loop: CASSKGQGGDNEQFF. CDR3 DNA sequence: TGTGCCAGTAGTAAAGGACAGGGGGGGGACAATGAGCAGTTCTTC.

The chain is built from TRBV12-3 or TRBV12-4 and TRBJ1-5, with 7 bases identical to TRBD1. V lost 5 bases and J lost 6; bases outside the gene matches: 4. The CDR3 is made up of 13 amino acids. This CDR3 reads CASSDREGQPQHF. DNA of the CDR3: TGTGCCAGCAGTGACAGGGAAGGTCAGCCCCAGCATTTT.

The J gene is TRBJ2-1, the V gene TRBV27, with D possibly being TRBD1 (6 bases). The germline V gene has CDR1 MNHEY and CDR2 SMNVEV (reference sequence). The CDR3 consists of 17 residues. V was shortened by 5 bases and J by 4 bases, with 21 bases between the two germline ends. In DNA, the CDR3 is TGTGCCAGCAGTCAAAGACTTACAGGGAATTCATACAATGAGCAGTTCTTC. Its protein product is CASSQRLTGNSYNEQFF.

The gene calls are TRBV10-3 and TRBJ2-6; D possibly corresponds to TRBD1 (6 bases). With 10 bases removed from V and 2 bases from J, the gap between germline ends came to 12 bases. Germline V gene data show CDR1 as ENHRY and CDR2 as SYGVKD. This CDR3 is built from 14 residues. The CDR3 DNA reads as TGTGCCACCCAGTCAGGGGCTGGGGCCAACGTCCTGACTTTC. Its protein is CATQSGAGANVLTF.

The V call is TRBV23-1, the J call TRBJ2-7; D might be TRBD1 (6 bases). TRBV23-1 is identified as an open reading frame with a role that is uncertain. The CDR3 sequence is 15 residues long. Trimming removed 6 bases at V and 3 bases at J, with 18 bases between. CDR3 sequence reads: CASSEKGQRYYEQYF. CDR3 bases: TGCGCCAGCAGCGAAAAGGGACAAAGGTACTACGAGCAGTACTTC.

The CDR3 reads CAISGQGNSPLHF. The CDR3 region has the DNA TGTGCCATCAGTGGACAGGGGAATTCACCCCTCCACTTT. The rearrangement uses TRBV10-3 and TRBJ1-6; 8 bases fit TRBD1. CDR1 is ENHRY, CDR2 SYGVKD, per germline. V trimming: 4 bases; J trimming: 7 bases; junction bases outside the gene matches: 0. This CDR3 contains 13 residues.

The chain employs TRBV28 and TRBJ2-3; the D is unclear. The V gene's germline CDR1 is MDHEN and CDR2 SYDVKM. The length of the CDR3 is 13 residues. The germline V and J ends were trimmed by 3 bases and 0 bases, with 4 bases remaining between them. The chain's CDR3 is CASSFRSTDTQYF. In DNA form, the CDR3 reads TGTGCCAGCAGTTTTCGGAGCACAGATACGCAGTATTTT.

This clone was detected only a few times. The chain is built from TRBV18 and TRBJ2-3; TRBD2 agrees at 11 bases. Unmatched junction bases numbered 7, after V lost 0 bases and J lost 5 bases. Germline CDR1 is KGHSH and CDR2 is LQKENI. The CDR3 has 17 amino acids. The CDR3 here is CASSPPLAGVGGDTQYF. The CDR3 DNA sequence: TGTGCCAGCTCACCACCACTAGCGGGGGTCGGGGGAGATACGCAGTATTTT.

The CDR3 DNA is TGTGCCAGCAGTCCTGGGACTAGCGGGGGGTACGAGCAGTACTTC. Translating it yields CASSPGTSGGYEQYF. The chain uses TRBV6-5 and TRBJ2-7; TRBD2 matches at 15 bases. CDR3 size: 15 residues. Germline V lookup: CDR1 MNHEY, CDR2 SVGAGI. V was clipped by 5 bases and J by 4 bases; unmatched bases: 3.

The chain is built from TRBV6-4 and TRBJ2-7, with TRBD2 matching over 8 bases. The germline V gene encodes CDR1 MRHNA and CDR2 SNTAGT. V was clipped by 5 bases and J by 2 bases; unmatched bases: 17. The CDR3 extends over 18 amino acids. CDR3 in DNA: TGTGCCAGCAGTCCCCCCGGGGGGGCGGGGGGAATTCCCTACGAGCAGTACTTC. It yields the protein CASSPPGGAGGIPYEQYF.

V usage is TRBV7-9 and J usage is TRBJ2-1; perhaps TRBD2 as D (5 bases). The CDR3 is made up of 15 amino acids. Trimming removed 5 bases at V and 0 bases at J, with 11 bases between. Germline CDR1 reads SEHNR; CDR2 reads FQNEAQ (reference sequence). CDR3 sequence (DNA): TGTGCCAGCAGCGGGAGAAGCTTCTCCTACAATGAGCAGTTCTTC. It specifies CASSGRSFSYNEQFF. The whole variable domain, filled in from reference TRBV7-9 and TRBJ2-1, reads DTGVSQNPRHKITKRGQNVTFRCDPISEHNRLYWYRQTLGQGPEFLTYFQNEAQLEKSRLLSDRFSAERPKGSFSTLEIQRTEQGDSAMYLCASSGRSFSYNEQFFGPGTRLTVL.

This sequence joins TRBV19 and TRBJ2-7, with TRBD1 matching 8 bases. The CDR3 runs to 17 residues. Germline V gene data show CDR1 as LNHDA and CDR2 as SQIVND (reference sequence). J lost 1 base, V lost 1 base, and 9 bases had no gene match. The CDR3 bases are TGTGCCAGTAGTATAGGTCGACCGGGACAGGTGTCCTACGAGCAGTACTTC. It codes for CASSIGRPGQVSYEQYF.

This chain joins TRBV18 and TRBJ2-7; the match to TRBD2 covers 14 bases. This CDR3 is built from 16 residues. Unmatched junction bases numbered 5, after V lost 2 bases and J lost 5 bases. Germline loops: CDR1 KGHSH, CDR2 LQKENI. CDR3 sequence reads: CASSPRGLAGGNEQYF. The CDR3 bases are TGTGCCAGCTCACCAAGAGGACTAGCGGGAGGCAACGAGCAGTACTTC.

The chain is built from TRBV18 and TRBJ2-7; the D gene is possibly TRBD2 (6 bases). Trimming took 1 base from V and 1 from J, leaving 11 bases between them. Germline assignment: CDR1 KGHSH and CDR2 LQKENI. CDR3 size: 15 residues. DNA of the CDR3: TGTGCCAGCTCACCACAGCGGGTGGCTTCCTACGAGCAGTACTTC. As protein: CASSPQRVASYEQYF.

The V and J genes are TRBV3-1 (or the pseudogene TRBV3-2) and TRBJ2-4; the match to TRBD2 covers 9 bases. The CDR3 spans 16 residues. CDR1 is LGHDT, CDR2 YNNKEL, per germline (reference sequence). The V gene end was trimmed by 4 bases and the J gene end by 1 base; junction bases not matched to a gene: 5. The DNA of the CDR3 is TGTGCCAGCAGCCCAGCGGGGGGAAGGGCCAAAAACATTCAGTACTTC. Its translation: CASSPAGGRAKNIQYF.

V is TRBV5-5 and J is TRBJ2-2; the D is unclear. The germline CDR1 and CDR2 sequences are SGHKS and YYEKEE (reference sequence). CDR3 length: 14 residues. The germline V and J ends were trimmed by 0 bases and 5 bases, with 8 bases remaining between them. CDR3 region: CASSLAPGTGELFF. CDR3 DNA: TGTGCCAGCAGCTTGGCCCCAGGTACCGGGGAGCTGTTTTTT.

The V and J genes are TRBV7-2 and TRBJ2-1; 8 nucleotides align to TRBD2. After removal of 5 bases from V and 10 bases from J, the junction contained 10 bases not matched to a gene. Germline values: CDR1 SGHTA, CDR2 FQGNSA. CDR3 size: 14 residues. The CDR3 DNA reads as TGTGCCAGCAGCGGTACCGGGACTAGGAACGAGCAGTTCTTC. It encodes CASSGTGTRNEQFF.

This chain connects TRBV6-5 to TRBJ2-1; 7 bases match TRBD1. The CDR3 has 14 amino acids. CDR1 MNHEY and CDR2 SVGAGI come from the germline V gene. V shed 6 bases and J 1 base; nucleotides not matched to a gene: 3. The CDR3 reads CASSDRESYNEQFF. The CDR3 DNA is TGTGCCAGCAGCGACAGGGAATCCTACAATGAGCAGTTCTTC.

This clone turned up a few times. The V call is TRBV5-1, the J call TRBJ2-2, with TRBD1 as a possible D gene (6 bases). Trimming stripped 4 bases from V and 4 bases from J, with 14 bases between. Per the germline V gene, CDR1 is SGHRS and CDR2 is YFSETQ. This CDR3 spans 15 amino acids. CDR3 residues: CASSGHTGSTGELFF. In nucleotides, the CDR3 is TGCGCCAGCAGCGGACACACAGGGAGCACCGGGGAGCTGTTTTTT.